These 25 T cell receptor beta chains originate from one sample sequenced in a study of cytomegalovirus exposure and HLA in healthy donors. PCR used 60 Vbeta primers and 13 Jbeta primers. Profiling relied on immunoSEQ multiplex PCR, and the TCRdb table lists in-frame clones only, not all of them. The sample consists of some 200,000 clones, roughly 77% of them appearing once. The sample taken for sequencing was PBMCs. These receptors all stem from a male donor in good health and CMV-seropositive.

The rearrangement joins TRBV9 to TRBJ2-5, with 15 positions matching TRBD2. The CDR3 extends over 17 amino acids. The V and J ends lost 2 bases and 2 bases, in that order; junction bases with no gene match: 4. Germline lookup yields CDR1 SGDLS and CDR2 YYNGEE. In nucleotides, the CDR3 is TGTGCCAGCAGCGTGACGGGACTAGCGGGGGGTCAAGAGACCCAGTACTTC. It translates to CASSVTGLAGGQETQYF.

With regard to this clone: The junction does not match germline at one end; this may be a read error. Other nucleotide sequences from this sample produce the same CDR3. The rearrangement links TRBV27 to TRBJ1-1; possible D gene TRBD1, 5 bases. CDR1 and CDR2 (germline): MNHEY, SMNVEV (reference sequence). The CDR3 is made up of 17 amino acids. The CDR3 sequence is CASSLLWQGRDGTEAFF. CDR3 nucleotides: TGTGCCAGCAGTCTCCTCTGGCAGGGTAGGGATGGCACTGAAGCCTTCTTT.

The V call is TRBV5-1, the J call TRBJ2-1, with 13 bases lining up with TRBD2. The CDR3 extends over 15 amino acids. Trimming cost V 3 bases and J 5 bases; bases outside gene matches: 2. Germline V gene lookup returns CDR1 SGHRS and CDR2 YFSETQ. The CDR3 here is CASSWGLAGNNEQFF. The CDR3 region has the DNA TGCGCCAGCAGCTGGGGACTAGCGGGGAACAATGAGCAGTTCTTC.

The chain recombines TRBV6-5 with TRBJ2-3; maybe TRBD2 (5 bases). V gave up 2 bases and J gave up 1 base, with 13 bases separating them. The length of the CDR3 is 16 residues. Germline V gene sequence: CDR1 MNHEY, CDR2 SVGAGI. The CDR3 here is CASSYVLARGTDTQYF. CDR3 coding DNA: TGTGCCAGCAGTTACGTGTTAGCGCGCGGCACAGATACGCAGTATTTT.

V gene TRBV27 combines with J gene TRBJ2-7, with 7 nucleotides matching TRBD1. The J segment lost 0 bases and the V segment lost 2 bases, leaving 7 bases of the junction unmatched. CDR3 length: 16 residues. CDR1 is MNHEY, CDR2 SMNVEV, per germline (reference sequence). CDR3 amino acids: CASSLVARGHSYEQYF. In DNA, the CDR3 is TGTGCCAGCAGTTTAGTAGCGAGGGGGCACTCCTACGAGCAGTACTTC.

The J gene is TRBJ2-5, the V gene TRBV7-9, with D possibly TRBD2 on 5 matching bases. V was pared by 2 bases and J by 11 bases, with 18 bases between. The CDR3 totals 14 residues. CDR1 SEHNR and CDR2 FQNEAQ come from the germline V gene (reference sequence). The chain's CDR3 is CASSLSAATTGQYF. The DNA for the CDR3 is TGTGCCAGCAGCTTAAGCGCGGCTACGACGGGGCAGTACTTC.

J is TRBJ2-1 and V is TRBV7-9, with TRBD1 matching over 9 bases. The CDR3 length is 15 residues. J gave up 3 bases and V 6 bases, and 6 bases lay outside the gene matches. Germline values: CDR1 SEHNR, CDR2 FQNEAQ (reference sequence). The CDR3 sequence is CASRSGQGDYNEQFF. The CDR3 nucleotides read TGTGCCAGCAGATCGGGACAGGGAGACTACAATGAGCAGTTCTTC. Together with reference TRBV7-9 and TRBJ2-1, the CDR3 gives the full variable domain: DTGVSQNPRHKITKRGQNVTFRCDPISEHNRLYWYRQTLGQGPEFLTYFQNEAQLEKSRLLSDRFSAERPKGSFSTLEIQRTEQGDSAMYLCASRSGQGDYNEQFFGPGTRLTVL.

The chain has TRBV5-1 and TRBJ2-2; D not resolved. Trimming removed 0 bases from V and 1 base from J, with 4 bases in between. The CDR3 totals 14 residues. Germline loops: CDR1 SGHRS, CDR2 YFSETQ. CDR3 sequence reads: CASSLDRNTGELFF. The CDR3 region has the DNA TGCGCCAGCAGCTTGGATAGGAACACCGGGGAGCTGTTTTTT.

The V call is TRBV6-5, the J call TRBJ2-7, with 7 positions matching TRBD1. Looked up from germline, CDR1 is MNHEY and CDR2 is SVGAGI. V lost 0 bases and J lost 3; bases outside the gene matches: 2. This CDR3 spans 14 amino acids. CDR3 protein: CASSYSDRVYEQYF. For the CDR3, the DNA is TGTGCCAGCAGTTACTCAGACAGGGTCTACGAGCAGTACTTC.

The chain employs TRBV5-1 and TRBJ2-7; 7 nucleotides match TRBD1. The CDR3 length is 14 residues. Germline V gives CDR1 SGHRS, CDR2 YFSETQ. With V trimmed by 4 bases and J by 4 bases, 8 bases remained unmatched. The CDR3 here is CASSQGDSTYEQYF. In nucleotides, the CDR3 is TGCGCCAGCAGCCAGGGGGACAGCACATACGAGCAGTACTTC.

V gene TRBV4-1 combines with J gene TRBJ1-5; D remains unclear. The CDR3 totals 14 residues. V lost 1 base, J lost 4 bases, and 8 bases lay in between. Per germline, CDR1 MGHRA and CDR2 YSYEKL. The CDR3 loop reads CASSQVNLNQPQHF. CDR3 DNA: TGCGCCAGCAGCCAAGTTAATTTAAATCAGCCCCAGCATTTT.

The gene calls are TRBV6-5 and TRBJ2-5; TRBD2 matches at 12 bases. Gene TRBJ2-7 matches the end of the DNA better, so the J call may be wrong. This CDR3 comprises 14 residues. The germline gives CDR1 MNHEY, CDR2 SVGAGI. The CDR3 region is CASSRLAGAIEQYF. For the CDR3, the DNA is TGTGCCAGCAGCCGACTAGCGGGAGCGATCGAGCAGTACTTC.

The CDR3 loop reads CASSLVEGGSGNTIYF. In DNA, the CDR3 is TGTGCCAGCAGCTTAGTTGAAGGAGGATCTGGAAACACCATATATTTT. The chain combines TRBV11-2 with TRBJ1-3, with no clear D. Trimming cost V 1 base and J 1 base, with 11 bases left between them. The length of the CDR3 is 16 residues. The V gene's germline CDR1 is SGHAT and CDR2 FQNNGV. The full variable domain, rest sourced from reference TRBV11-2 and TRBJ1-3, is EAGVAQSPRYKIIEKRQSVAFWCNPISGHATLYWYQQILGQGPKLLIQFQNNGVVDDSQLPKDRFSAERLKGVDSTLKIQPAKLEDSAVYLCASSLVEGGSGNTIYFGEGSWLTVV.

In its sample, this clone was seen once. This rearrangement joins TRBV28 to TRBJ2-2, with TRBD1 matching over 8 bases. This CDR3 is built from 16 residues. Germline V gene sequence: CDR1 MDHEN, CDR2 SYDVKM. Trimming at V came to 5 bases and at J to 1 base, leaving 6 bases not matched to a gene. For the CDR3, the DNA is TGTGCCAGCAGTCAAAAGGACAGGGAGAACACCGGGGAGCTGTTTTTT. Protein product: CASSQKDRENTGELFF.

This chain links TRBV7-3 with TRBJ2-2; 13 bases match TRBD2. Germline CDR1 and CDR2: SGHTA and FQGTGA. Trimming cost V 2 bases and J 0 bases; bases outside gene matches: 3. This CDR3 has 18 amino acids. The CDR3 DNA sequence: TGTGCCAGCAGCTTATGGGGACTAGCGGGAACGAACACCGGGGAGCTGTTTTTT. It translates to CASSLWGLAGTNTGELFF.

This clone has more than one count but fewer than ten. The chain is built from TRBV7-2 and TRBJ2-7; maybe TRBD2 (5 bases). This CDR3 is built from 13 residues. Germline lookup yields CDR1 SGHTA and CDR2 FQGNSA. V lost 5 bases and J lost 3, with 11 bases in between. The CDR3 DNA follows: TGTGCCAGCAGCCCTCGCCGGGGCTACGAGCAGTACTTC. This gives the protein CASSPRRGYEQYF.

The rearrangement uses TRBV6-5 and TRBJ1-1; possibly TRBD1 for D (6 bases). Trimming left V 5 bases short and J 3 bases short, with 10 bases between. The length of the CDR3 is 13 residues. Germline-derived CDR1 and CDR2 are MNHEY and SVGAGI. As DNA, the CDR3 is TGTGCCAGCAGTCGAACAGGGTACACTGAAGCTTTCTTT. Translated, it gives CASSRTGYTEAFF.

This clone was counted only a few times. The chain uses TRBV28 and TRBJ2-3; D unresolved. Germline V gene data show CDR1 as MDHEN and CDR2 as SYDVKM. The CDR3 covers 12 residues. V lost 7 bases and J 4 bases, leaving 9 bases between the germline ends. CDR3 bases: TGTGCCAGCATCCTATTCGCAGATACGCAGTATTTT. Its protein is CASILFADTQYF.

CDR3 DNA: TGTGCCAGCAGTTTCTCGGACAGGGTACTCGCACGATTAACCCAGTACTTC. This encodes CASSFSDRVLARLTQYF. The chain is built from TRBV28 and TRBJ2-5; 8 nucleotides match TRBD1. J lost 8 bases, V lost 3 bases, and 17 bases had no gene match. The CDR3 loop spans 17 amino acids. In germline, CDR1 is MDHEN, CDR2 SYDVKM.

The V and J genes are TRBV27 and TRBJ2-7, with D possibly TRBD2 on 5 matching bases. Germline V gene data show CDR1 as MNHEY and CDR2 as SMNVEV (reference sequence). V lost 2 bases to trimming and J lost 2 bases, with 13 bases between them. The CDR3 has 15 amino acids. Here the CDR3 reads CASSLQAAVPYEQYF. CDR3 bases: TGTGCCAGCAGTTTACAAGCGGCAGTCCCCTACGAGCAGTACTTC.

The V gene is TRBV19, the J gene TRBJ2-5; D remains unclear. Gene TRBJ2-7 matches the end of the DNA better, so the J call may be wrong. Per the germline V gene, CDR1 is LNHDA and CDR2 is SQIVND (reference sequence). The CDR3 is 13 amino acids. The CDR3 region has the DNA TGTGCCAGTAGTATCCTTCCCTCCTACGAGCAGTACTTC. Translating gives CASSILPSYEQYF.

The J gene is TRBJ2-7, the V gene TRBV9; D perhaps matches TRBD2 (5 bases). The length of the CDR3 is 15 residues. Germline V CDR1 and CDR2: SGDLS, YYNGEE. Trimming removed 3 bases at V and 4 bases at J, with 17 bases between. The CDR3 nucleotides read TGTGCCAGCAGCGGATCCGGGAACCGAGCGTACGAGCAGTACTTC. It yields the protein CASSGSGNRAYEQYF.

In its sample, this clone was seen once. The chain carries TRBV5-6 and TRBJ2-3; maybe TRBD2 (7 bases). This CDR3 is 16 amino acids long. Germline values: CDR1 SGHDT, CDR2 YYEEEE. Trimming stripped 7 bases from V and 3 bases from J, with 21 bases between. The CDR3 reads CASGPGKGGSTDTQYF. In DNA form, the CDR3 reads TGTGCCAGCGGCCCGGGTAAGGGGGGGAGTACAGATACGCAGTATTTT.

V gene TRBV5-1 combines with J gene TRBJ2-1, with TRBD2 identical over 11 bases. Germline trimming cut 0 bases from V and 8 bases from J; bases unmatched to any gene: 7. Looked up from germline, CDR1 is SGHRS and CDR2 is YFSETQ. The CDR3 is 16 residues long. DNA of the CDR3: TGCGCCAGCAGCTTGGGAGCCCTAGCGGGGGGTTATGAGCAGTTCTTC. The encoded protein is CASSLGALAGGYEQFF.

For the CDR3, the DNA is TGTGCCATCAGTGAGTCGCCAGTCTACGAGCAGTACTTC. Translated, it gives CAISESPVYEQYF. The chain is built from TRBV10-3 and TRBJ2-7, with unresolved D. Germline assignment: CDR1 ENHRY and CDR2 SYGVKD. There are 13 residues in the CDR3. The V end lost 0 bases, the J end lost 3 bases, and 6 bases lay between the germline ends.